Reported below is one TCR beta chain. TCRdb itself ran the RT-PCR reads through MiXCR, one entry per CDR3 protein. The table includes 28,000 or so distinct CDR3 sequences, approximately 6.3% detected once. These data belong to a study of patients and donors after allogeneic stem cell transplantation. This TCR was recovered from a human donor who was either an allogeneic HSCT recipient or a stem cell or donor lymphocyte infusion donor (not recorded which). It is not recorded whose cells these are; they may come from a transplant donor. What was sequenced was blood, either unsorted or a sorted T cell fraction (not recorded which).

The CDR3 region has the DNA TGTGCCAGCAGCACACGTCACTCAAACAATGAGCAGTTCTTC. Amino acids: CASSTRHSNNEQFF. The rearrangement uses TRBV5-6 and TRBJ2-1; D is uncertain. The CDR3 is 14 residues long. Looked up from germline, CDR1 is SGHDT and CDR2 is YYEEEE. Trimming left V 4 bases short and J 5 bases short, with 13 bases between.